One TCR beta chain is described in this entry. Repertoires were generated with immunoSEQ multiplex PCR, while TCRdb's copy carries only in-frame clones and drops some. The sample holds 50,000 to 80,000 clones, 88% seen once. This sample stems from a study of blood T cell repertoires in COVID-19. Study-wide context: T cells, B-cell-depleted T cells, or PBMCs provided the cDNA or gDNA that served as material.

The CDR3 length is 14 residues. Germline V CDR1 and CDR2: SGHRS, YFSETQ. The ends were cut back, 5 bases at V and 6 bases at J, with 17 bases in the middle. Material for sequencing was PBMCs or T cells enriched from blood (not recorded which). This rearrangement joins TRBV5-1 to TRBJ1-2; D is uncertain. The clonotype was recovered from a woman aged 40 to 50 who had recovered from COVID-19. CDR3 DNA: TGCGCCAGCAGGTCAAGTTCGTTCGTAGATGGCTACACCTTC. It encodes CASRSSSFVDGYTF.